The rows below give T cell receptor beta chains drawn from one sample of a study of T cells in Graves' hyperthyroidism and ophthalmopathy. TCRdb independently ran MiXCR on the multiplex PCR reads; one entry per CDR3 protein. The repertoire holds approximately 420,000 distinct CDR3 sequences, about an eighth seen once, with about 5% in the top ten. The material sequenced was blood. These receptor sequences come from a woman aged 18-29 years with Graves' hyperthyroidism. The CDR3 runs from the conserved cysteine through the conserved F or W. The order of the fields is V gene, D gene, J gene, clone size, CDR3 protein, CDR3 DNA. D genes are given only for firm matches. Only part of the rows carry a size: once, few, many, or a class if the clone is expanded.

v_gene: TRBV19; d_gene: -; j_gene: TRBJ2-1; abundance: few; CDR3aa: CASSARELSYNEQFF; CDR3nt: TGTGCCAGTAGTGCCCGGGAGTTGTCCTACAATGAGCAGTTCTTC
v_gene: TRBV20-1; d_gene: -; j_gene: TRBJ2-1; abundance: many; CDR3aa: CSARDVFRDEQFF; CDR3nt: TGCAGTGCTAGAGATGTTTTCCGCGATGAGCAGTTCTTC
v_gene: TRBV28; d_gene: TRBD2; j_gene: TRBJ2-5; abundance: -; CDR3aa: CASSTGTSGDQETQYF; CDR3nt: TGTGCCAGCAGTACCGGGACTAGCGGGGATCAAGAGACCCAGTACTTC
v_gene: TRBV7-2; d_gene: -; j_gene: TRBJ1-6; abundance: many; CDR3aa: CASSLVGRAGSPLHF; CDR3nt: TGTGCCAGCAGCTTAGTGGGTAGGGCCGGATCACCCCTCCACTTT
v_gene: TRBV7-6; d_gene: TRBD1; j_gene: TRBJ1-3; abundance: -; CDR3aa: CASSLTQGANTIYF; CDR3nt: TGTGCCAGCAGCTTAACTCAGGGGGCCAACACCATATATTTT
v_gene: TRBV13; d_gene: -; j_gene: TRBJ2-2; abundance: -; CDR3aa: CASSSQGTNTGELFF; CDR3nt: TGTGCCAGCAGTTCTCAGGGGACGAACACCGGGGAGCTGTTTTTT
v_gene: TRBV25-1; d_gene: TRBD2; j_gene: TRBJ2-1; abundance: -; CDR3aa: CASSDTSGRVNEQFF; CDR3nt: TGTGCCAGCAGTGATACTAGCGGGAGGGTCAATGAGCAGTTCTTC
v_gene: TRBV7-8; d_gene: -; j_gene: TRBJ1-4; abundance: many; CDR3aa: CASSSLPVGARNEKLFF; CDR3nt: TGTGCCAGCAGCTCCCTCCCAGTCGGGGCGCGAAATGAAAAACTGTTTTTT
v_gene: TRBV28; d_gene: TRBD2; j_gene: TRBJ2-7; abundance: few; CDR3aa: CASSGPRGGLNEQYF; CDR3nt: TGTGCCAGCAGTGGACCTCGGGGGGGGCTCAACGAGCAGTACTTC
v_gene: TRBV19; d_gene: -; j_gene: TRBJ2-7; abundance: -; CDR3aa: CASRKDWRAYEQYF; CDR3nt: TGTGCCAGTAGGAAGGACTGGAGGGCCTACGAGCAGTACTTC
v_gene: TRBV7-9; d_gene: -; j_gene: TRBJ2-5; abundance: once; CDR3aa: CASSLRGVEETHYF; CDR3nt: TGTGCCAGCAGCTTAAGGGGGGTGGAGGAGACCCATTACTTC